The 3 T cell receptor beta chains given below trace back to one sample, sequenced in a study of blood T cell repertoires in COVID-19 (dated by TCRdb to about 2020). Libraries were built with the immunoSEQ multiplex PCR assay. Held by TCRdb, this immuneACCESS table contains in-frame sequences only and omits some clones. Under half of the omission traces to an unresolved V gene where checked; the cause of the rest is unknown. For this sample the table gives about 260,000 clones, of which around 86% were detected only once. The ten largest clones capture about 2.1% of the sample. The specimen sequenced was PBMCs or T cells enriched from blood (not recorded which). Source of these receptors: a woman between 50 and 59 years old who had recovered from COVID-19.

The chain uses TRBV18 and TRBJ2-1; possibly TRBD1 for D (5 bases). From germline, CDR1 is KGHSH and CDR2 LQKENI. Trimming took 2 bases from V and 2 from J, leaving 13 bases between them. This CDR3 is built from 16 residues. CDR3 coding DNA: TGTGCCAGCTCACCATCCTGGCAGGGTGCCTACAATGAGCAGTTCTTC. Residues: CASSPSWQGAYNEQFF.

J is TRBJ2-7 and V is TRBV6-2 or TRBV6-3; perhaps TRBD1 as D (6 bases). Germline V lookup: CDR1 MNHEY, CDR2 SVGEGT. Trimming left V 5 bases short and J 0 bases short, with 17 bases between. CDR3 length: 16 amino acids. The DNA for the CDR3 is TGTGCCAGCAGTAACCGATACAGGGCCAACTCCTACGAGCAGTACTTC. It codes for CASSNRYRANSYEQYF.

The J gene is TRBJ2-1, the V gene TRBV19; a weak D match, TRBD2 (6 bases). Germline CDR1 LNHDA, CDR2 SQIVND (reference sequence). The V gene lost 1 base and the J gene lost 0 bases, with 7 bases spanning the gap. The CDR3 sequence is 15 residues long. The CDR3 DNA is TGTGCCAGTAGTATAGCCGGGAGCTCCTACAATGAGCAGTTCTTC. Protein sequence: CASSIAGSSYNEQFF.